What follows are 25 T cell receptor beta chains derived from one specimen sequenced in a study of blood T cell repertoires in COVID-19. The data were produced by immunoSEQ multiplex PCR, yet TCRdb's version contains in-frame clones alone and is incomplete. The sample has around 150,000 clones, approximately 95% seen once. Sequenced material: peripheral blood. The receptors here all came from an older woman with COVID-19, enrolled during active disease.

CDR3 sequence (DNA): TGTGCCATCAGACAGTCTAGCACAGATACGCAGTATTTT. It is translated as CAIRQSSTDTQYF. V usage is TRBV10-3 and J usage is TRBJ2-3; D is ambiguous. The CDR3 is made up of 13 amino acids. Trimming took off 6 bases at V and 0 bases at J, with 7 bases between the two ends. Looked up from germline, CDR1 is ENHRY and CDR2 is SYGVKD.

CDR3 in amino acids: CASSWAGDETQYF. In DNA, the CDR3 is TGTGCCAGCAGTTGGGCGGGGGACGAGACCCAGTACTTC. The chain is built from TRBV6-2 or TRBV6-3 and TRBJ2-5, with 7 bases fitting TRBD2. Trimming removed 4 bases from V and 5 bases from J; junction bases left unmatched: 4. Germline CDR1 is MNHEY and CDR2 is SVGEGT. The CDR3 loop spans 13 amino acids.

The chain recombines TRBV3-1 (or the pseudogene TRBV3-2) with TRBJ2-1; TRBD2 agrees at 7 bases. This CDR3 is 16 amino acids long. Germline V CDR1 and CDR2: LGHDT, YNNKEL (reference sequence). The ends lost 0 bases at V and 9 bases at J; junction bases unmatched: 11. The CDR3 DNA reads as TGTGCCAGCAGCCAAGATAGAGGCGGGGGAGGCGGTGAGCAGTTCTTC. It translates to CASSQDRGGGGGEQFF.

This CDR3 is CASSLGGGQGSPLHF. CDR3 nucleotides: TGCGCCAGCAGCTTGGGAGGGGGCCAGGGATCACCCCTCCACTTT. The chain employs TRBV5-1 and TRBJ1-6; 7 positions match TRBD1. This CDR3 has 15 amino acids. Germline V gene data show CDR1 as SGHRS and CDR2 as YFSETQ. V was clipped by 0 bases and J by 10 bases; unmatched bases: 7.

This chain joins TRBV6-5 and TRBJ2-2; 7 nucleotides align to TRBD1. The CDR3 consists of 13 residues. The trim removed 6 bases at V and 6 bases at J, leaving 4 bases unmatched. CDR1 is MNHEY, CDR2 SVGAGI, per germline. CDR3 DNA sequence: TGTGCCAGCAGAAGACAGGGAGCCGGGGAGCTGTTTTTT. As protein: CASRRQGAGELFF.

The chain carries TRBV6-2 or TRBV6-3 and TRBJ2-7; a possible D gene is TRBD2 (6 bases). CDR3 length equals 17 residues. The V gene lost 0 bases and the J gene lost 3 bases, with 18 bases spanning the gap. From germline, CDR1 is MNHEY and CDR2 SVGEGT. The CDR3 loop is CASSYSILAGNRYEQYF. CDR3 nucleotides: TGTGCCAGCAGTTACTCTATACTAGCCGGGAATCGCTACGAGCAGTACTTC.

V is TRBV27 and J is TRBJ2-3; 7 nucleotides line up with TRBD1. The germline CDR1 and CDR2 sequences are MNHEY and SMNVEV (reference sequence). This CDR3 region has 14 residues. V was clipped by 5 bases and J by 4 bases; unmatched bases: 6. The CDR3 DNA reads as TGTGCCAGCAGTCTCGAGGGGGCCCCAGATACGCAGTATTTT. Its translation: CASSLEGAPDTQYF.

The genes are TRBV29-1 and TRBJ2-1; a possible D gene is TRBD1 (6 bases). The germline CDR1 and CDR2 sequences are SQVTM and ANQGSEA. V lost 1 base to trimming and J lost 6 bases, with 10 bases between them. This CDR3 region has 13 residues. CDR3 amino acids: CSVEVTGPNEQFF. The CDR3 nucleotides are TGCAGCGTTGAAGTCACAGGGCCCAATGAGCAGTTCTTC.

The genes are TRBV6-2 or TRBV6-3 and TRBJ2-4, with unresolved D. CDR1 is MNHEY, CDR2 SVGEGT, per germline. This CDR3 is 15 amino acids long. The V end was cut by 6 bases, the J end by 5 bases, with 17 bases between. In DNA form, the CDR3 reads TGTGCCAGCAGCCCCGAGGCCTGGCGGCAAAACATTCAGTACTTC. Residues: CASSPEAWRQNIQYF.

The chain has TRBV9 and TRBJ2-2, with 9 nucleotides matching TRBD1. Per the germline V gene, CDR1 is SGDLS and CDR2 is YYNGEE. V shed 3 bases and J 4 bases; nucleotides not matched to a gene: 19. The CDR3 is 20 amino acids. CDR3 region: CASSAYRGRNFSGGTGELFF. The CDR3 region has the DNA TGTGCCAGCAGCGCGTACAGGGGGCGAAACTTTTCCGGAGGCACCGGGGAGCTGTTTTTT. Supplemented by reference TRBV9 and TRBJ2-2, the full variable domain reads DSGVTQTPKHLITATGQRVTLRCSPRSGDLSVYWYQQSLDQGLQFLIQYYNGEERAKGNILERFSAQQFPDLHSELNLSSLELGDSALYFCASSAYRGRNFSGGTGELFFGEGSRLTVL.

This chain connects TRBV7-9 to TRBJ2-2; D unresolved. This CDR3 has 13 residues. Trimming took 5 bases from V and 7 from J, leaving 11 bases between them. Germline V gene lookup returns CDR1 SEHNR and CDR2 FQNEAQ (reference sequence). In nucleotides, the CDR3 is TGTGCCAGCAGCCCAATTCGGGTCGGGGAGCTGTTTTTT. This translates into CASSPIRVGELFF.

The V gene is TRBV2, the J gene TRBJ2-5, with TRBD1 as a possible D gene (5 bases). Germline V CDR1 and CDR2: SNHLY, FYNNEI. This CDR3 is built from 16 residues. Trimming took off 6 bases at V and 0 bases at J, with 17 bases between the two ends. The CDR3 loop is CASRYAGQGNQETQYF. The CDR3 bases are TGTGCCAGCAGATACGCCGGTCAGGGCAACCAAGAGACCCAGTACTTC. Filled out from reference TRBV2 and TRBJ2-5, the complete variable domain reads EPEVTQTPSHQVTQMGQEVILRCVPISNHLYFYWYRQILGQKVEFLVSFYNNEISEKSEIFDDQFSVERPDGSNFTLKIRSTKLEDSAMYFCASRYAGQGNQETQYFGPGTRLLVL.

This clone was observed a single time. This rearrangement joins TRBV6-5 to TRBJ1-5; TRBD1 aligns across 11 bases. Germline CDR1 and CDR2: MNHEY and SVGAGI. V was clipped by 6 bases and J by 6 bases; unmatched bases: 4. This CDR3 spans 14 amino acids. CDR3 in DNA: TGTGCCAGCAGGGGACAGGGGGGTGGTCAGCCCCAGCATTTT. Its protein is CASRGQGGGQPQHF.

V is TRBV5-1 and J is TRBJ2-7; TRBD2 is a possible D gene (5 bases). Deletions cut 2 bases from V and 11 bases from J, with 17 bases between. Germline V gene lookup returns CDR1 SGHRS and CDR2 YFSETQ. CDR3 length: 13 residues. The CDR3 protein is CASSLTSGPMEYF. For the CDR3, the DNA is TGCGCCAGCAGCTTAACGAGCGGCCCCATGGAGTACTTC. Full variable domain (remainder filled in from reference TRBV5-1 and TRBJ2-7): KAGVTQTPRYLIKTRGQQVTLSCSPISGHRSVSWYQQTPGQGLQFLFEYFSETQRNKGNFPGRFSGRQFSNSRSEMNVSTLELGDSALYLCASSLTSGPMEYFGPGTRLTVT.

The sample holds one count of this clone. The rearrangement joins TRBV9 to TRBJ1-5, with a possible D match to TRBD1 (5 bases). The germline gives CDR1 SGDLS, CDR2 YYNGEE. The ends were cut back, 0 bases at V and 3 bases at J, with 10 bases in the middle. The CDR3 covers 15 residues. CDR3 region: CASSVGGGPNQPQHF. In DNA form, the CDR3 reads TGTGCCAGCAGCGTAGGGGGGGGACCCAATCAGCCCCAGCATTTT.

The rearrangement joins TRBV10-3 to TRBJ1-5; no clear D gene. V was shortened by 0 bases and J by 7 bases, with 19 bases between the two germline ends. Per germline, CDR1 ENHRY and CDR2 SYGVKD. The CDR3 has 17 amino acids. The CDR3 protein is CAISESYWEGGNQPQHF. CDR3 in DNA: TGTGCCATCAGTGAGTCCTATTGGGAAGGAGGTAACCAGCCCCAGCATTTT.

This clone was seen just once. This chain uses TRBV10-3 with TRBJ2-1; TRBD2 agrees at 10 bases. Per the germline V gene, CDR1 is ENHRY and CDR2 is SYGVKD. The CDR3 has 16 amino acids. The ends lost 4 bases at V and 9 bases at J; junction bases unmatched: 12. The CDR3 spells CAISGISGGPRGEQFF. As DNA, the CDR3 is TGTGCCATCAGTGGTATTAGCGGGGGGCCCCGGGGTGAGCAGTTCTTC.

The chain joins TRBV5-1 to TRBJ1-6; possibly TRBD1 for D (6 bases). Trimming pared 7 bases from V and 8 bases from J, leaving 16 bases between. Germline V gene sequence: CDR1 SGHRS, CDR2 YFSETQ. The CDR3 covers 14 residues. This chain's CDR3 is CASAQWEGDSPLHF. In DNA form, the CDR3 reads TGCGCCAGCGCCCAGTGGGAGGGGGATTCACCCCTCCACTTT.

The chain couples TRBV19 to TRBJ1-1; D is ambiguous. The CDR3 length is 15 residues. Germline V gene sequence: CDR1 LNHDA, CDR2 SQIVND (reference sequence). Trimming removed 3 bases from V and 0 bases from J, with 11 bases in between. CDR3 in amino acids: CASSIGRMMNTEAFF. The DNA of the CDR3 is TGTGCCAGTAGTATTGGCAGGATGATGAACACTGAAGCTTTCTTT.

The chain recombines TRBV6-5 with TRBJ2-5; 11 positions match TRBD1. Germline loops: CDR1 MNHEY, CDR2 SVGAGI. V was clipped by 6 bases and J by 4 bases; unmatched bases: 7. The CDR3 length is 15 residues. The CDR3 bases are TGTGCCAGCAGGCCGACCGGGACAGGGGGAGAGACCCAGTACTTC. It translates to CASRPTGTGGETQYF.

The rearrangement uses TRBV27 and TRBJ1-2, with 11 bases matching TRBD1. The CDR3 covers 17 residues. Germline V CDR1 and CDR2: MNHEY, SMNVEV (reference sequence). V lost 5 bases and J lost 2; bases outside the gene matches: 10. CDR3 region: CASSRTGGLPLNYGYTF. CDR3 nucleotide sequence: TGTGCCAGCAGTCGGACAGGGGGCCTCCCGCTAAACTATGGCTACACCTTC.

Here the CDR3 reads CAWTLQGPLYGYTF. The CDR3 DNA follows: TGTGCCTGGACCCTACAGGGCCCGCTCTATGGCTACACCTTC. The J gene is TRBJ1-2, the V gene TRBV30; perhaps TRBD1 as D (6 bases). CDR3 length: 14 residues. The V gene's germline CDR1 is GTSNPN and CDR2 SVGIG (reference sequence). The V and J ends lost 4 bases and 4 bases respectively, with 16 bases between them.

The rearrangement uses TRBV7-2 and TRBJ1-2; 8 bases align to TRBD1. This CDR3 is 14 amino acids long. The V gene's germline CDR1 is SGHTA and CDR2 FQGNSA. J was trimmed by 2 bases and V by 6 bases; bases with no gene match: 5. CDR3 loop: CASSPGGSNYGYTF. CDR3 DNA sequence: TGTGCCAGCAGTCCAGGGGGCTCCAACTATGGCTACACCTTC.

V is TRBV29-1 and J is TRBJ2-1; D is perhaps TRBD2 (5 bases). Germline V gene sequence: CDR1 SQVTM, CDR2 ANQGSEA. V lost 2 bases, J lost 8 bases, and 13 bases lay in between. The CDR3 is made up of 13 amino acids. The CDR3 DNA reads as TGCAGCGTTGAACTAGCCGCACCCGATGAGCAGTTCTTC. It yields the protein CSVELAAPDEQFF.

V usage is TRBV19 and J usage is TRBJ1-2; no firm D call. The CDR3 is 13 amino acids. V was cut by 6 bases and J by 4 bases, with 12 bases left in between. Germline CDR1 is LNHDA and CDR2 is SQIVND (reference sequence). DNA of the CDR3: TGTGCCAGTAGCCCCCTGAACATCTATGGCTACACCTTC. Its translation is CASSPLNIYGYTF.